This T cell receptor (beta chain) was documented in a study of tumor-infiltrating lymphocytes in oesophageal squamous cell carcinoma. The CDR3 has 15 amino acids. The ends lost 5 bases at V and 8 bases at J; junction bases unmatched: 14. In germline, CDR1 is MNHNY, CDR2 SVGAGI (reference sequence). TCRdb independently ran MiXCR on the PCR reads; one entry per CDR3 protein. The profile shows roughly 20,000 distinct CDR3 sequences, 40% of them singletons. The sequenced material came from blood. V usage is TRBV6-6 and J usage is TRBJ1-2; TRBD1 matches 7 bases. The receptor was derived from a male donor with esophageal squamous cell carcinoma. The CDR3 loop is CASSRGGTGAQGYTF. As DNA, the CDR3 is TGTGCCAGCAGTCGGGGGGGCACAGGGGCTCAAGGCTACACCTTC.